This T cell receptor (beta chain) was sequenced during a study of lymphopenia after photon versus proton radiotherapy. The study's findings and limits: Authors raise, but do not show, better survival with proton therapy. After lymphocyte nadir, photon-treated repertoires showed oligoclonal expansion, especially CD8+ Temra. A bigger post-nadir fall in TCR diversity correlated inversely with survival time in deceased patients. Under photons, naive T cells and diversity fell while effector/memory populations rose.

The CDR3 contains 17 residues. Germline V lookup: CDR1 MGHRA, CDR2 YSYEKL. Trimming pared 1 base from V and 0 bases from J, leaving 13 bases between. Turning to this clone: The antigen remains unidentified.

Profiled with immunoSEQ multiplex PCR; TCRdb holds only in-frame clones, not every one. The sample has about 16,000 clones, around 85% seen once. This rearrangement joins TRBV4-1 to TRBJ2-1; D unclear. The TCR was taken from a woman aged 55-75 years with cholangiocarcinoma. Some clones in this sample may be carry-over from other donors' samples. The sequences come from peripheral blood, collected from a patient treated with proton-based radiotherapy. In DNA, the CDR3 is TGCGCCAGCAGCCAAGTTGAGCGCTCTAGCTCCTACAATGAGCAGTTCTTC. Amino acid sequence: CASSQVERSSSYNEQFF.